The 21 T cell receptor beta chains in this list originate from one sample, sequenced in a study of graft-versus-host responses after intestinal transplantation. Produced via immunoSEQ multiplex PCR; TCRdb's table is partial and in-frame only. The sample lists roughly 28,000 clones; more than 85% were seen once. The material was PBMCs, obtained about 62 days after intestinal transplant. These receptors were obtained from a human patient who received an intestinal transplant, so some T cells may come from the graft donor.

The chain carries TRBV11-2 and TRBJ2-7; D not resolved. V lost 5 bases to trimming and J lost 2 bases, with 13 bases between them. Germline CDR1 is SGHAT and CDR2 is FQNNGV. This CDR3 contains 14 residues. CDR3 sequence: CASSPLLGPYEQYF. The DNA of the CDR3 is TGTGCCAGCAGCCCCCTGTTAGGGCCCTACGAGCAGTACTTC.

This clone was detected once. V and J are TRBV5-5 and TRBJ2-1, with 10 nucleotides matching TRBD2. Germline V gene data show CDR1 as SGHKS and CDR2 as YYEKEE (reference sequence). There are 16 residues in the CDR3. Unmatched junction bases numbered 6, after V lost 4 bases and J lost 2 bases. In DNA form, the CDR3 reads TGTGCCAGCAGCGAAGGGACTAGCGTGACCTACAATGAGCAGTTCTTC. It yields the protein CASSEGTSVTYNEQFF.

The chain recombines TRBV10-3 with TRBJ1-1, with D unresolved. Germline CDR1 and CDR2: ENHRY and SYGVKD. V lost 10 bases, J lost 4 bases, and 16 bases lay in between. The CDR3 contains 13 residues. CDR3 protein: CATLSREGTEAFF. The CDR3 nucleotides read TGTGCCACCTTATCGCGGGAAGGCACTGAAGCTTTCTTT.

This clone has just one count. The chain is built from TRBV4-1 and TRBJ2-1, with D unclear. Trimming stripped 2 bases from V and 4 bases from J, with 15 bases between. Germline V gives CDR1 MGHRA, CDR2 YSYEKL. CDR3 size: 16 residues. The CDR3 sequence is CASSQYSSAPYNEQFF. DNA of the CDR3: TGCGCCAGCAGCCAATATAGTTCAGCGCCATACAATGAGCAGTTCTTC.

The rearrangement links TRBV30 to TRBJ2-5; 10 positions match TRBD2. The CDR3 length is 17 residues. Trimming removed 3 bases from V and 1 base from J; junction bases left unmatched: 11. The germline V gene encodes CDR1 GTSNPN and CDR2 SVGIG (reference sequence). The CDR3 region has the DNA TGTGCCTGGAGCATAGGGCTGTCTAGCGGGAGCCAAGAGACCCAGTACTTC. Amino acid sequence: CAWSIGLSSGSQETQYF. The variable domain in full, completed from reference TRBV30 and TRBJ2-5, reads SQTIHQWPATLVQPVGSPLSLECTVEGTSNPNLYWYRQAAGRGLQLLFYSVGIGQISSEVPQNLSASRPQDRQFILSSKKLLLSDSGFYLCAWSIGLSSGSQETQYFGPGTRLLVL.

The CDR3 DNA sequence: TGTGCCAGCAGCTTAACTAGCGGGAATGAGCAGTTCTTC. Residues: CASSLTSGNEQFF. This chain links TRBV5-4 with TRBJ2-1; the match to TRBD2 covers 9 bases. CDR3 length: 13 amino acids. The J segment lost 7 bases and the V segment lost 2 bases, leaving 1 base of the junction unmatched. Germline V CDR1 and CDR2: SGHNT, YYREEE (reference sequence).

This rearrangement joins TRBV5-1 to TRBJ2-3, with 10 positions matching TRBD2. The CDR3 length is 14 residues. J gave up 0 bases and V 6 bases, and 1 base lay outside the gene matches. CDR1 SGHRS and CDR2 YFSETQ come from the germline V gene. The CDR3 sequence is CASTTSGSTDTQYF. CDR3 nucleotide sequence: TGCGCCAGCACGACTAGCGGGAGCACAGATACGCAGTATTTT.

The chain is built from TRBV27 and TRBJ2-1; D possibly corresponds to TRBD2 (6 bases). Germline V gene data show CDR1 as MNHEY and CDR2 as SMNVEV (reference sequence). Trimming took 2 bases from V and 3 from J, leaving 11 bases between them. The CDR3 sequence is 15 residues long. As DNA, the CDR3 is TGTGCCAGCAGTTTAACACGGGGACTCTACAATGAGCAGTTCTTC. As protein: CASSLTRGLYNEQFF.

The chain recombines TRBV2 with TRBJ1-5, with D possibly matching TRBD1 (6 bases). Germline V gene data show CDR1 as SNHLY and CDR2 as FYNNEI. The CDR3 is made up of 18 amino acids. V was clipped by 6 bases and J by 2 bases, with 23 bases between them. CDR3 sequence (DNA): TGTGCCAGCAGAGAGGGGCTCTCTCCAGGGGAGGGCAATCAGCCCCAGCATTTT. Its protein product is CASREGLSPGEGNQPQHF.

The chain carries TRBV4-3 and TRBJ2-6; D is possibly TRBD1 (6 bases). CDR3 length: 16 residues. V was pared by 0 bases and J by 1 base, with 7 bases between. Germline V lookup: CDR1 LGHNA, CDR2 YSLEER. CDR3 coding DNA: TGCGCCAGCAGCCAAGATAGGGGGTCTGGGGCCAACGTCCTGACTTTC. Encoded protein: CASSQDRGSGANVLTF.

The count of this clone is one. The CDR3 DNA reads TGTGCCAGCAGTTACGGCGGTCCGGCTAACTATGGCTACACCTTC. This gives the protein CASSYGGPANYGYTF. The chain has TRBV6-5 and TRBJ1-2, with no clear D. CDR1 is MNHEY, CDR2 SVGAGI, per germline. V was cut by 2 bases and J by 0 bases, with 10 bases left in between. The CDR3 loop spans 15 amino acids.

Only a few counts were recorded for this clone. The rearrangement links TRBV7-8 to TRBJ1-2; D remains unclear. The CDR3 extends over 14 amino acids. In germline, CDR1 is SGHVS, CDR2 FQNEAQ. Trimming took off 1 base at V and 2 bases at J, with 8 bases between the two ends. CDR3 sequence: CASSLVDGNYGYTF. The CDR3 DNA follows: TGTGCCAGCAGCTTAGTGGACGGAAACTATGGCTACACCTTC.

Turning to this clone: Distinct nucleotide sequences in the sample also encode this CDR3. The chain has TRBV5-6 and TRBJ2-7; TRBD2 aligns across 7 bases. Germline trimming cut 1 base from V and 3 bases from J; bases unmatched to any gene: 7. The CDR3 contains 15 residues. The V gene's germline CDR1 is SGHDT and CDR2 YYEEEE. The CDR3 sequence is CASSLIGGNNYEQYF. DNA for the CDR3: TGTGCCAGCAGCTTGATCGGGGGGAACAACTACGAGCAGTACTTC.

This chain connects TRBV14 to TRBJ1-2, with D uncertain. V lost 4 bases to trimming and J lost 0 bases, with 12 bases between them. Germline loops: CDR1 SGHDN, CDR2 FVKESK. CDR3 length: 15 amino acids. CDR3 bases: TGTGCCAGCAGCCCCGGGCAGCAGGCTAACTATGGCTACACCTTC. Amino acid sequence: CASSPGQQANYGYTF. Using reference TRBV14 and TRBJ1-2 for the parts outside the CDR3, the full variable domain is EAGVTQFPSHSVIEKGQTVTLRCDPISGHDNLYWYRRVMGKEIKFLLHFVKESKQDESGMPNNRFLAERTGGTYSTLKVQPAELEDSGVYFCASSPGQQANYGYTFGSGTRLTVV.

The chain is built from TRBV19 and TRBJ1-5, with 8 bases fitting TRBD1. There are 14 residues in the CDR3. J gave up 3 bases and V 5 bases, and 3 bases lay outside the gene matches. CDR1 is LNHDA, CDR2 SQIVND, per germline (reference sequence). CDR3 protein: CASSQGAANQPQHF. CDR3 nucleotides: TGTGCCAGTAGTCAGGGGGCCGCCAATCAGCCCCAGCATTTT.

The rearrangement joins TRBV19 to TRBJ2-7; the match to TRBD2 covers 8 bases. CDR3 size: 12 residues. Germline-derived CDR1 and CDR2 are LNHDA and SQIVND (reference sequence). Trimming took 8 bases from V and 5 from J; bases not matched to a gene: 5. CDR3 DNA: TGTGCCAGTGGCGGGGGGATCAACGAGCAGTACTTC. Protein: CASGGGINEQYF.

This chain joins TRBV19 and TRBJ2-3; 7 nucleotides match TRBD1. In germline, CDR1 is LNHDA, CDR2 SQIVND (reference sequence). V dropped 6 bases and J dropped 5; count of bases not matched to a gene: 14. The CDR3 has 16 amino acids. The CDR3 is CASSTGPGQFGDTQYF. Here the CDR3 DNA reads TGTGCCAGTAGCACTGGACCGGGACAGTTCGGAGATACGCAGTATTTT.

As DNA, the CDR3 is TGTGCCAGCAGCTTACTGTTTTTGGGCCCGAACACCGGGGAGCTGTTTTTT. This sequence encodes CASSLLFLGPNTGELFF. V and J are TRBV7-8 and TRBJ2-2, with no clear D. Germline CDR1 and CDR2: SGHVS and FQNEAQ. Trimming took off 2 bases at V and 0 bases at J, with 13 bases between the two ends. The CDR3 runs to 17 residues.

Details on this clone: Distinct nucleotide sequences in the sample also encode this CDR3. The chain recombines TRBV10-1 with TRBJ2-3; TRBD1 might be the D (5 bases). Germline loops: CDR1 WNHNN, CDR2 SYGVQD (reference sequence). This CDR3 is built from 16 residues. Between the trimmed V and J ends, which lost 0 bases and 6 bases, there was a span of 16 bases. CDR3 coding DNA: TGCGCCAGCAGTGAGTCTCGGCGTAGGGGTCTGGATACGCAGTATTTT. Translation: CASSESRRRGLDTQYF.

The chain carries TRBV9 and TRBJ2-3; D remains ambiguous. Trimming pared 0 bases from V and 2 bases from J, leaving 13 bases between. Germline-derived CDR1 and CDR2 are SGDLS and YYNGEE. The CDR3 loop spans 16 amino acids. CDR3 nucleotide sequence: TGTGCCAGCAGCGTAGGTGGGGTCACGGCCACAGATACGCAGTATTTT. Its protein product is CASSVGGVTATDTQYF. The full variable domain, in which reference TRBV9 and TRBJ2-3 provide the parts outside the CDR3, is DSGVTQTPKHLITATGQRVTLRCSPRSGDLSVYWYQQSLDQGLQFLIQYYNGEERAKGNILERFSAQQFPDLHSELNLSSLELGDSALYFCASSVGGVTATDTQYFGPGTRLTVL.

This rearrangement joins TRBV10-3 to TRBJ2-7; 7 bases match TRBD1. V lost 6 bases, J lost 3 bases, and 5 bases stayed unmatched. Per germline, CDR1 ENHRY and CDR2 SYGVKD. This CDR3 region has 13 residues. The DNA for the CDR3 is TGTGCCATCAGCCCAGGGGGTGGCTACGAGCAGTACTTC. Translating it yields CAISPGGGYEQYF.